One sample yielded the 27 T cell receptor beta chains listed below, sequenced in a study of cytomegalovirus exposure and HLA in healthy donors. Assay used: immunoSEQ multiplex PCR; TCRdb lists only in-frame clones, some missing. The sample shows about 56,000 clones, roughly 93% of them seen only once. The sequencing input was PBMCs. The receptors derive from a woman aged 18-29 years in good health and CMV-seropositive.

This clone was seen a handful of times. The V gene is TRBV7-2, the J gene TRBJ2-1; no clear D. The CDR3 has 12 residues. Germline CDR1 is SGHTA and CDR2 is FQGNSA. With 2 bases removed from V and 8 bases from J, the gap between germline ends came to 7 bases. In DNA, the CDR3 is TGTGCCAGCAGCTTACCGTCGGATGAGCAGTTCTTC. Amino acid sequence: CASSLPSDEQFF.

CDR3 nucleotides: TGTGCCAGCAGCTTAGGGTCAGGGGGCACTGAAGCTTTCTTT. Protein product: CASSLGSGGTEAFF. V gene TRBV7-2 combines with J gene TRBJ1-1; 7 nucleotides match TRBD1. V gave up 1 base and J gave up 4 bases; unmatched junction bases: 3. There are 14 residues in the CDR3. Germline values: CDR1 SGHTA, CDR2 FQGNSA.

CDR3 in amino acids: CASSLAAGGLQETQYF. The CDR3 bases are TGTGCCAGCAGCTTGGCCGCGGGGGGGCTGCAAGAGACCCAGTACTTC. V gene TRBV5-4 combines with J gene TRBJ2-5; 9 bases match TRBD2. The J segment lost 2 bases and the V segment lost 0 bases, leaving 5 bases of the junction unmatched. Germline V gene lookup returns CDR1 SGHNT and CDR2 YYREEE (reference sequence). The CDR3 sequence is 16 residues long.

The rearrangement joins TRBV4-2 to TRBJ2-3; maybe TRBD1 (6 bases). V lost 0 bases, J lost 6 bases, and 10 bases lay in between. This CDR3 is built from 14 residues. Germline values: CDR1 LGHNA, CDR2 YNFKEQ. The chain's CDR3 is CASSQETQGDTQYF. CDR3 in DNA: TGTGCCAGCAGCCAAGAGACCCAGGGGGATACGCAGTATTTT.

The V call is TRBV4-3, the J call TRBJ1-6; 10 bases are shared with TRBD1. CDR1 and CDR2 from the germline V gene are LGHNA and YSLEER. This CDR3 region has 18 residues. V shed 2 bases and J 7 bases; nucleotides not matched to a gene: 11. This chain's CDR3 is CASSQPPIGQGGNSPLHF. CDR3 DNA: TGCGCCAGCAGCCAACCCCCTATCGGACAGGGGGGGAATTCACCCCTCCACTTT.

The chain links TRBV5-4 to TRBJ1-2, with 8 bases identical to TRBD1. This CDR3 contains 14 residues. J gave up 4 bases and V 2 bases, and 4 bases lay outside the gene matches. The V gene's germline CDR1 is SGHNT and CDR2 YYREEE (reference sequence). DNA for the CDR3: TGTGCCAGCAGCTTCGGCAGGGGGCCCTATGGCTACACCTTC. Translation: CASSFGRGPYGYTF.

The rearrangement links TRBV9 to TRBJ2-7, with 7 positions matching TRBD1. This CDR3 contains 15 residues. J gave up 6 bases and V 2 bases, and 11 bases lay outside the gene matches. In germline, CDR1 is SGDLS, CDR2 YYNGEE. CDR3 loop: CASSVEGALTGEQYF. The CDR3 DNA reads TGTGCCAGCAGCGTTGAGGGGGCGCTGACTGGCGAGCAGTACTTC.

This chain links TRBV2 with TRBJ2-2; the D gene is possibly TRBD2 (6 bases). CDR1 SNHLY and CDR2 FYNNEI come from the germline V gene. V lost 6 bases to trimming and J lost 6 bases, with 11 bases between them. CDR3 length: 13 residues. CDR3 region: CASRTSDAGELFF. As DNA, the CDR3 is TGTGCCAGCAGGACTAGTGACGCCGGGGAGCTGTTTTTT.

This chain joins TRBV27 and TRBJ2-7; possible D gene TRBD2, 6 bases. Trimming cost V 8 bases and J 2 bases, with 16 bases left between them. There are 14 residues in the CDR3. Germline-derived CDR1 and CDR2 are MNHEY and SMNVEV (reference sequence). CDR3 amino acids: CASGRGDGAYEQYF. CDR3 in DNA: TGTGCCAGCGGACGCGGGGACGGCGCCTACGAGCAGTACTTC.

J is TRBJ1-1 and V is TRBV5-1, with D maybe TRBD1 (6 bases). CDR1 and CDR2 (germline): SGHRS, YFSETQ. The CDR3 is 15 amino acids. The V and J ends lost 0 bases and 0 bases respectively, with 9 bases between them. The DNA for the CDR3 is TGCGCCAGCAGCTTGGTCCAGGGGTTGAACACTGAAGCTTTCTTT. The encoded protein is CASSLVQGLNTEAFF.

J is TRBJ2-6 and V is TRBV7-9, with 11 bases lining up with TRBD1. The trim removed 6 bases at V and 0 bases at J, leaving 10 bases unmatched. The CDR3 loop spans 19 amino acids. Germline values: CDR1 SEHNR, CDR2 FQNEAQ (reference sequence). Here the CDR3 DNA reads TGTGCCAGCAGACCACCCGGACAGGGGGCTCTCTCTGGGGCCAACGTCCTGACTTTC. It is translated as CASRPPGQGALSGANVLTF. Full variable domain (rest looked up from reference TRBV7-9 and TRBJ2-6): DTGVSQNPRHKITKRGQNVTFRCDPISEHNRLYWYRQTLGQGPEFLTYFQNEAQLEKSRLLSDRFSAERPKGSFSTLEIQRTEQGDSAMYLCASRPPGQGALSGANVLTFGAGSRLTVL.

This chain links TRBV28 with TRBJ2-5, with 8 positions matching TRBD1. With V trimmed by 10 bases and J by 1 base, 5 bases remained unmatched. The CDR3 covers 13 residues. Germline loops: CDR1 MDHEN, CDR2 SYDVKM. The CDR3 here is CATGQGGQETQYF. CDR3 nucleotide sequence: TGTGCCACCGGACAGGGAGGCCAAGAGACCCAGTACTTC.

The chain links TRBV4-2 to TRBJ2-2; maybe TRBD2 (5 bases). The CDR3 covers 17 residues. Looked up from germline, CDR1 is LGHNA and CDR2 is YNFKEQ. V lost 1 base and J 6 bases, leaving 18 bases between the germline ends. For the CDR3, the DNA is TGTGCCAGCAGCCAAGGGGTGAGGACTGAAACCTCCGGGGAGCTGTTTTTT. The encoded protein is CASSQGVRTETSGELFF.

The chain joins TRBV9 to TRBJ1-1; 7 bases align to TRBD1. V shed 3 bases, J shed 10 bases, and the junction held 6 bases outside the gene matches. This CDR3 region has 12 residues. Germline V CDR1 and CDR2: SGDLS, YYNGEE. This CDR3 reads CASSEVTGPAFF. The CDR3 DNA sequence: TGTGCCAGCAGCGAAGTGACAGGGCCAGCTTTCTTT. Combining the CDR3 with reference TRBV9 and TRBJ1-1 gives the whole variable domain DSGVTQTPKHLITATGQRVTLRCSPRSGDLSVYWYQQSLDQGLQFLIQYYNGEERAKGNILERFSAQQFPDLHSELNLSSLELGDSALYFCASSEVTGPAFFGQGTRLTVV.

The CDR3 sequence: CASSQDDRDRGRMFSSYNSPLHF. The CDR3 coding sequence is TGTGCCAGCAGCCAAGATGACCGGGACAGGGGGCGAATGTTTTCCTCCTATAATTCACCCCTCCACTTT. The chain is built from TRBV14 and TRBJ1-6; 12 bases match TRBD1. V trimming: 0 bases; J trimming: 0 bases; junction bases outside the gene matches: 15. Germline V gene data show CDR1 as SGHDN and CDR2 as FVKESK. The CDR3 loop spans 23 amino acids. Combining the CDR3 with reference TRBV14 and TRBJ1-6 gives the whole variable domain EAGVTQFPSHSVIEKGQTVTLRCDPISGHDNLYWYRRVMGKEIKFLLHFVKESKQDESGMPNNRFLAERTGGTYSTLKVQPAELEDSGVYFCASSQDDRDRGRMFSSYNSPLHFGNGTRLTVT.

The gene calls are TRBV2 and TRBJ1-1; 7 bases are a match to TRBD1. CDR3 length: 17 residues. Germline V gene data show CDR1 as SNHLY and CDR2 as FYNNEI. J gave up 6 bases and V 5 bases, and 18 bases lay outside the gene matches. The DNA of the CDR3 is TGTGCCAGCAGTTTAAACAGGGGACCCCAAAAGAGGGCTGAAGCTTTCTTT. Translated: CASSLNRGPQKRAEAFF.

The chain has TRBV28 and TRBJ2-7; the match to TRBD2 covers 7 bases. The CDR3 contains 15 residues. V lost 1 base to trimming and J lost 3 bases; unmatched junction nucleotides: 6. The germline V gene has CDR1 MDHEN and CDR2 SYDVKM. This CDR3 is CASSLFPGGYYEQYF. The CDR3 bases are TGTGCCAGCAGTTTATTCCCGGGAGGCTACTACGAGCAGTACTTC. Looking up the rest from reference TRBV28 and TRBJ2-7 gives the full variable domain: DVKVTQSSRYLVKRTGEKVFLECVQDMDHENMFWYRQDPGLGLRLIYFSYDVKMKEKGDIPEGYSVSREKKERFSLILESASTNQTSMYLCASSLFPGGYYEQYFGPGTRLTVT.

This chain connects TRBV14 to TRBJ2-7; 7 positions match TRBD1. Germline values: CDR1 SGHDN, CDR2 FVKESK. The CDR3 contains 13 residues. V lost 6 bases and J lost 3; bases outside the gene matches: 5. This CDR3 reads CASRRAGGYEQYF. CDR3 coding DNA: TGTGCCAGCAGACGAGCAGGGGGCTACGAGCAGTACTTC.

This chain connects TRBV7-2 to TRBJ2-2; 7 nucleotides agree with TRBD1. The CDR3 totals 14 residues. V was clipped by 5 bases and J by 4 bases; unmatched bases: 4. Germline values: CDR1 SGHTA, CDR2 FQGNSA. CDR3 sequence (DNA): TGTGCCAGCAGCCTACAGGGGCCCACCGGGGAGCTGTTTTTT. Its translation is CASSLQGPTGELFF.

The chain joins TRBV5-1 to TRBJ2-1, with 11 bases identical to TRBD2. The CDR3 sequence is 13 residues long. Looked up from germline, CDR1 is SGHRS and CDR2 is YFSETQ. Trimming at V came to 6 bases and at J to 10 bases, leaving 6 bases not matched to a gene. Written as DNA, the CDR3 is TGCGCCAGCACTAGCGGGGGGCCGGGCGAGCAGTTCTTC. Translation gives CASTSGGPGEQFF.

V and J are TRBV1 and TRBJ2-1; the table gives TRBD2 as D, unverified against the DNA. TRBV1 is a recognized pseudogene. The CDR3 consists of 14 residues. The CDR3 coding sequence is TGCACCAGCAGTTTTCTAGCGGTTGGCAATGAGCAGTTCTTC. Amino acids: CTSSFLAVGNEQFF.

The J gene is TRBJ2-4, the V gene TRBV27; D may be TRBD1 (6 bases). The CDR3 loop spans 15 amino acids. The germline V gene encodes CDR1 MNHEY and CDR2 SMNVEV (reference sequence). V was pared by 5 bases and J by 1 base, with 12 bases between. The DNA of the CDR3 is TGTGCCAGCAGTCCCCAGGGGCGGGCCAAAAACATTCAGTACTTC. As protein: CASSPQGRAKNIQYF.

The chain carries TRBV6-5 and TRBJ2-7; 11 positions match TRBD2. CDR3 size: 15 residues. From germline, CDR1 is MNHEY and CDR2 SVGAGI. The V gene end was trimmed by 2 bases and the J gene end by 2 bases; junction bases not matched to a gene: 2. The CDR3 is CASSYRSGGAYEQYF. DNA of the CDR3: TGTGCCAGCAGTTACCGTAGCGGGGGGGCCTACGAGCAGTACTTC.

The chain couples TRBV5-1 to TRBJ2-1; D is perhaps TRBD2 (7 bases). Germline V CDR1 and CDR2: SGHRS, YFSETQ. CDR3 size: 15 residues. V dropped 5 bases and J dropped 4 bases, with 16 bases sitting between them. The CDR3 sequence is CASRGGAGAYNEQFF. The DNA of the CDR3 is TGCGCCAGCAGGGGGGGTGCGGGGGCTTACAATGAGCAGTTCTTC. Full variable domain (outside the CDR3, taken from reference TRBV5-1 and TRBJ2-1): KAGVTQTPRYLIKTRGQQVTLSCSPISGHRSVSWYQQTPGQGLQFLFEYFSETQRNKGNFPGRFSGRQFSNSRSEMNVSTLELGDSALYLCASRGGAGAYNEQFFGPGTRLTVL.

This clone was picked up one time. The CDR3 nucleotides read TGCGCCAGCAGCCCGAGGGTGAGCTCCTACAATGAGCAGTTCTTC. This gives the protein CASSPRVSSYNEQFF. The chain uses TRBV4-3 and TRBJ2-1; TRBD2 is a possible D gene (5 bases). Germline CDR1 and CDR2: LGHNA and YSLEER. V shed 4 bases and J shed 0 bases, with 10 bases lying between them. The CDR3 is made up of 15 amino acids.

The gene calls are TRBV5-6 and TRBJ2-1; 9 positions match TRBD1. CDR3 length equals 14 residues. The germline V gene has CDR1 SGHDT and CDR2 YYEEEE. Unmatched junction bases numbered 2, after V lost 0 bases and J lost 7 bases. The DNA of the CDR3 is TGTGCCAGCAGCTTGGCCGGGACAGGGAATGAGCAGTTCTTC. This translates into CASSLAGTGNEQFF. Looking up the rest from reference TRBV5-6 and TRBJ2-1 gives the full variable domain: DAGVTQSPTHLIKTRGQQVTLRCSPKSGHDTVSWYQQALGQGPQFIFQYYEEEERQRGNFPDRFSGHQFPNYSSELNVNALLLGDSALYLCASSLAGTGNEQFFGPGTRLTVL.

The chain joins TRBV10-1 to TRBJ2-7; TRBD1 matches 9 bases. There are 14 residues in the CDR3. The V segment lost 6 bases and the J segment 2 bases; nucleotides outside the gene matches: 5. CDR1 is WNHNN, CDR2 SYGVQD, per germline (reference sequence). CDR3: CASSRDRAAYEQYF. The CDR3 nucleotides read TGCGCCAGCAGCCGGGACAGGGCGGCCTACGAGCAGTACTTC.